This entry is about one TCR beta chain. A sample-barcoded 5' primer and a J-beta primer mix were used in a second PCR of about 7 to 11 cycles. Researchers report that each sample yielded at least 3 million CDR3-containing paired-end reads. MiXCR, run by TCRdb on the 5' RACE reads, gives a single entry per CDR3 protein. The sample yields 850,000 to 1,000,000 distinct CDR3 sequences, around 48% seen once. Healthy Caucasian individuals from Russia aged about 6 to 95 served as donors. Isolated PBMCs totaled at least 7 million in each sample. The extraction recovered at least 5.5 micrograms of total RNA per sample. This sample stems from a study of blood T cells in healthy people across ages. The germline V and J ends were trimmed by 4 bases and 7 bases, with 14 bases remaining between them. This CDR3 spans 14 amino acids. Germline V gives CDR1 SGHTA, CDR2 FQGNSA.

This clonotype originated in a man younger than 40 in good health. Sequencing was performed on blood. This rearrangement joins TRBV7-2 to TRBJ2-1; a possible D gene is TRBD2 (5 bases). The CDR3 sequence is CASSSRVLANEQFF. Written as DNA, the CDR3 is TGTGCCAGCAGCTCGAGAGTTTTAGCGAATGAGCAGTTCTTC.